These 21 T cell receptor beta chains came from one sample sequenced in a study of cytomegalovirus exposure and HLA in healthy donors. 60 Vbeta and 13 Jbeta primers were used in PCR. Some clones are missing from TCRdb's copy, which holds only in-frame ones; the method was immunoSEQ multiplex PCR. The sample records roughly 200,000 clones, 79% being singletons. Input material: PBMCs. The receptors originated from a girl between 5 and 17 years old in good health and CMV-seropositive.

The rearrangement links TRBV29-1 to TRBJ2-2; 7 bases match TRBD1. The V gene end was trimmed by 3 bases and the J gene end by 6 bases; junction bases not matched to a gene: 4. This CDR3 spans 13 amino acids. Looked up from germline, CDR1 is SQVTM and CDR2 is ANQGSEA. CDR3: CSVDTGASGELFF. CDR3 nucleotides: TGCAGCGTTGACACAGGGGCGTCCGGGGAGCTGTTTTTT.

This chain links TRBV5-6 with TRBJ2-5; tentatively, D is TRBD2 (5 bases). The CDR3 sequence is 14 residues long. V was shortened by 3 bases and J by 5 bases, with 14 bases between the two germline ends. Germline CDR1 is SGHDT and CDR2 is YYEEEE. CDR3 amino acids: CASSSYGLMETQYF. The DNA for the CDR3 is TGTGCCAGCAGCTCCTACGGACTGATGGAGACCCAGTACTTC.

The rearrangement links TRBV7-2 to TRBJ2-3; perhaps TRBD2 as D (7 bases). CDR1 is SGHTA and CDR2 is FQGNSA in the germline V gene. CDR3 length: 17 amino acids. The germline V and J ends were trimmed by 2 bases and 0 bases, with 15 bases remaining between them. CDR3 nucleotide sequence: TGTGCCAGCAGCTTAATGATGCGGGGGCCTAGCACAGATACGCAGTATTTT. Translating gives CASSLMMRGPSTDTQYF.

The chain uses TRBV7-2 and TRBJ1-3; 7 bases line up with TRBD1. Germline V gives CDR1 SGHTA, CDR2 FQGNSA. CDR3 length: 15 residues. V trimming: 3 bases; J trimming: 4 bases; junction bases outside the gene matches: 6. The CDR3 sequence: CASSFDRAEGNTIYF. The CDR3 nucleotides read TGTGCCAGCAGCTTCGACAGGGCAGAGGGAAACACCATATATTTT.

The DNA for the CDR3 is TGTGCCATCAGAGAGGGGGCTAACACCGGGGAGCTGTTTTTT. It translates to CAIREGANTGELFF. This rearrangement joins TRBV10-3 to TRBJ2-2; 7 bases line up with TRBD1. This CDR3 is 14 amino acids long. Germline lookup yields CDR1 ENHRY and CDR2 SYGVKD. The ends lost 6 bases at V and 2 bases at J; junction bases unmatched: 3.

This clone has only a few counts. The V gene is TRBV10-2, the J gene TRBJ2-7; 13 bases agree with TRBD2. CDR3 length equals 15 residues. V shed 2 bases, J shed 2 bases, and the junction held 0 bases outside the gene matches. Germline CDR1 is WSHSY and CDR2 is SAAADI. CDR3 coding DNA: TGCGCCAGCAGTGAGGGACTAGCGGGGGCCTACGAGCAGTACTTC. This sequence encodes CASSEGLAGAYEQYF.

V is TRBV5-1 and J is TRBJ2-5, with 9 bases aligning to TRBD1. Trimming cost V 4 bases and J 5 bases; bases outside gene matches: 9. Per the germline V gene, CDR1 is SGHRS and CDR2 is YFSETQ. This CDR3 region has 15 residues. This CDR3 reads CASSLGQGGSETQYF. CDR3 DNA sequence: TGCGCCAGCAGCCTGGGACAGGGCGGATCGGAGACCCAGTACTTC.

The rearrangement uses TRBV6-5 and TRBJ1-1, with D tentatively TRBD1 (5 bases). The CDR3 totals 13 residues. CDR1 is MNHEY, CDR2 SVGAGI, per germline. V was trimmed by 5 bases and J by 0 bases, leaving 7 bases between them. This CDR3 is CASSGGVNTEAFF. Written as DNA, the CDR3 is TGTGCCAGCAGTGGAGGGGTGAACACTGAAGCTTTCTTT.

This chain links TRBV5-4 with TRBJ1-2; D perhaps matches TRBD1 (5 bases). Trimming took off 0 bases at V and 8 bases at J, with 17 bases between the two ends. Germline lookup yields CDR1 SGHNT and CDR2 YYREEE (reference sequence). The CDR3 loop spans 15 amino acids. CDR3 DNA sequence: TGTGCCAGCAGCTTGGTGGGGGGTCCTCCCAGCGGCTACACCTTC. It specifies CASSLVGGPPSGYTF.

The V gene is TRBV5-6, the J gene TRBJ1-2, with TRBD1 matching over 8 bases. The CDR3 length is 14 residues. Unmatched junction bases numbered 7, after V lost 4 bases and J lost 5 bases. From germline, CDR1 is SGHDT and CDR2 YYEEEE. CDR3 bases: TGTGCCAGCAGCACCCGACAGGGGTTGTATGGCTACACCTTC. It codes for CASSTRQGLYGYTF.

The rearrangement links TRBV18 to TRBJ1-6, with TRBD1 as a possible D gene (6 bases). Germline-derived CDR1 and CDR2 are KGHSH and LQKENI. This CDR3 spans 14 amino acids. Trimming removed 5 bases from V and 5 bases from J, with 10 bases in between. The CDR3 DNA is TGTGCCAGCTCAGGGGGGGCCGATAATTCACCCCTCCACTTT. It yields the protein CASSGGADNSPLHF.

This CDR3 is CASSSVGTGVDEQYF. The CDR3 bases are TGTGCCAGCAGCTCGGTGGGGACAGGGGTTGACGAGCAGTACTTC. V and J are TRBV7-8 and TRBJ2-7; 10 bases fit TRBD1. In germline, CDR1 is SGHVS, CDR2 FQNEAQ. Germline trimming cut 4 bases from V and 5 bases from J; bases unmatched to any gene: 8. The CDR3 covers 15 residues.

The chain has TRBV30 and TRBJ1-6; a possible D gene is TRBD1 (6 bases). The CDR3 contains 13 residues. V was pared by 5 bases and J by 10 bases, with 15 bases between. The germline gives CDR1 GTSNPN, CDR2 SVGIG (reference sequence). The CDR3 loop is CAWSLQGTSPLHF. The CDR3 DNA is TGTGCCTGGTCCTTACAGGGTACCTCACCCCTCCACTTT.

The rearrangement uses TRBV6-5 and TRBJ2-4; no firm D call. The CDR3 covers 14 residues. The germline V gene encodes CDR1 MNHEY and CDR2 SVGAGI. Trimming shortened V by 0 bases and J by 6 bases, and 9 bases separated the two germline ends. CDR3 sequence reads: CASSYSMVANIQYF. The CDR3 DNA sequence: TGTGCCAGCAGTTACTCGATGGTGGCAAACATTCAGTACTTC.

As for this clone: Sequence at one end of the junction differs from germline and may be a read error. This chain uses TRBV9 with TRBJ2-1; a weak D match, TRBD2 (6 bases). Germline V gene sequence: CDR1 SGDLS, CDR2 YYNGEE. The CDR3 has 15 amino acids. Here the CDR3 reads CASGVGASENNEQFF. DNA of the CDR3: TGTGCCAGCGGCGTAGGGGCTAGCGAAAACAATGAGCAGTTCTTC.

The chain carries TRBV11-2 and TRBJ2-7, with D perhaps TRBD1 (5 bases). V shed 1 base and J shed 3 bases, with 10 bases lying between them. Per germline, CDR1 SGHAT and CDR2 FQNNGV. The length of the CDR3 is 14 residues. The CDR3 sequence is CASSLALQGYEQYF. As DNA, the CDR3 is TGTGCCAGCAGCTTAGCCCTCCAGGGCTACGAGCAGTACTTC.

This clone was detected only a few times. The chain employs TRBV9 and TRBJ2-2, with D perhaps TRBD1 or TRBD2 (6 bases each). V was pared by 4 bases and J by 4 bases, with 14 bases between. The germline V gene has CDR1 SGDLS and CDR2 YYNGEE. This CDR3 is built from 15 residues. The CDR3 reads CASSLGGLATGELFF. In DNA form, the CDR3 reads TGTGCCAGCAGCTTAGGGGGACTTGCCACCGGGGAGCTGTTTTTT.

A few counts support this clone. J is TRBJ2-7 and V is TRBV6-5; 11 nucleotides align to TRBD1. The germline gives CDR1 MNHEY, CDR2 SVGAGI. Unmatched junction bases numbered 2, after V lost 2 bases and J lost 2 bases. This CDR3 comprises 15 residues. The CDR3 reads CASSYGTGGPYEQYF. The CDR3 region has the DNA TGTGCCAGCAGTTACGGGACAGGGGGGCCCTACGAGCAGTACTTC.

CDR3 residues: CASSRGNTGELFF. In nucleotides, the CDR3 is TGTGCCAGCAGCCGGGGGAACACCGGGGAGCTGTTTTTT. This sequence joins TRBV9 and TRBJ2-2; D possibly corresponds to TRBD2 (5 bases). Germline V gives CDR1 SGDLS, CDR2 YYNGEE. V was clipped by 4 bases and J by 1 base, with 5 bases between them. The CDR3 is 13 residues long.

The genes are TRBV2 and TRBJ1-1, with TRBD1 as a possible D gene (6 bases). CDR1 is SNHLY and CDR2 is FYNNEI in the germline V gene. The CDR3 sequence is 14 residues long. V lost 10 bases and J 7 bases, leaving 22 bases between the germline ends. The CDR3 DNA reads TGTGCCACACGGGGCGGGGGGCCGTGGGGTGAAGCTTTCTTT. It is translated as CATRGGGPWGEAFF.

This clone was seen many times. The chain links TRBV5-5 to TRBJ1-6; D is undetermined. The CDR3 covers 14 residues. Germline lookup yields CDR1 SGHKS and CDR2 YYEKEE (reference sequence). V gave up 1 base and J gave up 8 bases, with 10 bases separating them. CDR3 loop: CASSLTWGDSPLHF. The CDR3 region has the DNA TGTGCCAGCAGCTTGACGTGGGGAGATTCACCCCTCCACTTT.